These T cell receptor beta chains were read from a single sample in a study of T cells in Graves' hyperthyroidism and ophthalmopathy. One entry per CDR3 protein results from TCRdb running MiXCR on the multiplex PCR reads. Here the sample spans about 410,000 distinct CDR3 sequences, about 15% being singletons. Specimen: blood. All receptors come from a man aged 18 to 30 with Graves' ophthalmopathy. CDR3s include the opening cysteine and the closing phenylalanine or tryptophan. The order of the fields is CDR3 DNA, CDR3 protein, D gene, clone size, CDR3 length, V gene, J gene. D genes are given only for firm matches. Part of the rows lack a size; the others show once, few, many or a class for expanded clones.

TGCAGTGCTGGGGACGGAAGAGACACTGAAGCTTTCTTT	CSAGDGRDTEAFF	.	.	13	TRBV20-1	TRBJ1-1
TGTGCCAGCAACCCCGGGACAAGAACCTACAATGAGCAGTTCTTC	CASNPGTRTYNEQFF	.	many	15	TRBV12-3/TRBV12-4	TRBJ2-1
TGTGCCAGCAGTTCCTTTAATGAAGCTTTCTTT	CASSSFNEAFF	.	.	11	TRBV12-3/TRBV12-4	TRBJ1-1
TGCAGTGCACCTGACAGACATAATGAAAAACTGTTTTTT	CSAPDRHNEKLFF	.	many	13	TRBV20-1	TRBJ1-4
TGTGCCAGCAGCAAAGCGGTCCCTACCTACGAGCAGTACTTC	CASSKAVPTYEQYF	.	many	14	TRBV6-1	TRBJ2-7
TGTGCCAGCAGTGTGGACAGGTCCCTTATCGCAGCTTTCTTT	CASSVDRSLIAAFF	TRBD1	.	14	TRBV12-3/TRBV12-4	TRBJ1-1
TGTGCCAGCAGGTTAGGTGGGACAGTCGGGTCTACCAACTATGGCTACACCTTC	CASRLGGTVGSTNYGYTF	TRBD1	many	18	TRBV12-3/TRBV12-4	TRBJ1-2
TGTGCCACCAGCACCCAGGGGGGGGTCGAGCAGTACTTC	CATSTQGGVEQYF	.	.	13	TRBV24-1	TRBJ2-7
TGTGCCAGCAGGGGGACCGACTATGGCTACACCTTC	CASRGTDYGYTF	.	.	12	TRBV2	TRBJ1-2
TGTGCCAGCAGTTACTCGGTTACTGGGGACTCGGAGCAGTACTTC	CASSYSVTGDSEQYF	.	many	15	TRBV6-5	TRBJ2-7
TGTGCCAGCAGCGACAAGCCCAATTATGGCTACACCTTC	CASSDKPNYGYTF	.	many	13	TRBV7-3	TRBJ1-2
TGCGCCAGCAGCCGGACGTTTGGAGGTTTCAACAATCAGCCCCAGCATTTT	CASSRTFGGFNNQPQHF	.	.	17	TRBV4-1	TRBJ1-5
TGTGCCAGCAGCCTATCTAGCCTAGGTACGCAGTATTTT	CASSLSSLGTQYF	.	many	13	TRBV11-2	TRBJ2-3